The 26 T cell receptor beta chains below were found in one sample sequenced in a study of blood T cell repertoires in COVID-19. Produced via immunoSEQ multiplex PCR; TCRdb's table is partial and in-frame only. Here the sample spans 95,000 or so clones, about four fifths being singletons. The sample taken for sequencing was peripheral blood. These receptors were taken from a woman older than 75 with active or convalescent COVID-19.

The CDR3 DNA reads as TGTGCCAGCGGACAGGGGGCTTCTGGGGCCAACGTCCTGACTTTC. It translates to CASGQGASGANVLTF. The gene calls are TRBV7-2 and TRBJ2-6; 11 positions agree with TRBD1. The V gene end was trimmed by 8 bases and the J gene end by 1 base; junction bases not matched to a gene: 1. Germline values: CDR1 SGHTA, CDR2 FQGNSA. The CDR3 has 15 residues. Full variable domain (rest looked up from reference TRBV7-2 and TRBJ2-6): GAGVSQSPSNKVTEKGKDVELRCDPISGHTALYWYRQSLGQGLEFLIYFQGNSAPDKSGLPSDRFSAERTGGSVSTLTIQRTQQEDSAVYLCASGQGASGANVLTFGAGSRLTVL.

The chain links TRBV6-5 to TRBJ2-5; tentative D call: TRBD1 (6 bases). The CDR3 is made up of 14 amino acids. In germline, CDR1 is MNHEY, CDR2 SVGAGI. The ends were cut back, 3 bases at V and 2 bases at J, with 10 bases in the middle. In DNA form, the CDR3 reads TGTGCCAGCAGTTATGGGCAGGGGCAAGAGACCCAGTACTTC. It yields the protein CASSYGQGQETQYF.

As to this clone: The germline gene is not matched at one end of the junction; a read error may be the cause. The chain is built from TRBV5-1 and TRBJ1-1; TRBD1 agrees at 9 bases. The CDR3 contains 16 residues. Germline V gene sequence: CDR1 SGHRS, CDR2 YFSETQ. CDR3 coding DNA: TGTGCCAGCAGCCCGGGACAGGGAACCGGGGGCACTGAAGCTTTCTTT. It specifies CASSPGQGTGGTEAFF.

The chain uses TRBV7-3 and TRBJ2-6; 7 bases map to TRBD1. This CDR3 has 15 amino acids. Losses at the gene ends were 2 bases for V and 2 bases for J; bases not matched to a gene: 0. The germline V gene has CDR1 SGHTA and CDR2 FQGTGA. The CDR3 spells CASSLQGAGANVLTF. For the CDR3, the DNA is TGTGCCAGCAGCTTACAGGGGGCTGGGGCCAACGTCCTGACTTTC.

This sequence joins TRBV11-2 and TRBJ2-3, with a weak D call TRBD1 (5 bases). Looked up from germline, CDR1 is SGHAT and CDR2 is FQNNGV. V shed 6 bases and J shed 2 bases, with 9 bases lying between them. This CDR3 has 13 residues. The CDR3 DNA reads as TGTGCCAGCAGACAGGTGTTCACAGATACGCAGTATTTT. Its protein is CASRQVFTDTQYF.

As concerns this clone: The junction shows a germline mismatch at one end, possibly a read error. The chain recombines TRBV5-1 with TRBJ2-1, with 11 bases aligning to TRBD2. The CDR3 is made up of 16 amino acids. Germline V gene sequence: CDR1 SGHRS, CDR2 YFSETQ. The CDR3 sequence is CASSSLAGGRSSEQFF. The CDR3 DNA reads TGTGCCAGCAGCTCCTTAGCGGGAGGGAGGTCAAGTGAGCAGTTCTTC.

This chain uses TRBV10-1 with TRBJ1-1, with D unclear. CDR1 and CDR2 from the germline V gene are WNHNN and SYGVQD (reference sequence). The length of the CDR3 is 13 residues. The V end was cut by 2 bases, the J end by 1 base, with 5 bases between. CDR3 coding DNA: TGCGCCAGCAGTGAGAACTGGAACACTGAAGCTTTCTTT. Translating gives CASSENWNTEAFF.

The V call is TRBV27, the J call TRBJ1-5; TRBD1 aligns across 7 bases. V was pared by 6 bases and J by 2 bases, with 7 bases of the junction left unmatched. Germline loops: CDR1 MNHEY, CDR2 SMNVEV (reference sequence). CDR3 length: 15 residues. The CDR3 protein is CASRRTGVGNQPQHF. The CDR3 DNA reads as TGTGCCAGCAGACGCACAGGGGTCGGCAATCAGCCCCAGCATTTT.

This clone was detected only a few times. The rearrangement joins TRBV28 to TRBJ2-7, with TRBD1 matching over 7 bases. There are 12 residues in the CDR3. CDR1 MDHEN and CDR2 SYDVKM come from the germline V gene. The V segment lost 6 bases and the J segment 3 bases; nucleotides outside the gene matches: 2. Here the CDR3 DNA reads TGTGCCAGCAGGACAGGGATCTACGAGCAGTACTTC. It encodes CASRTGIYEQYF.

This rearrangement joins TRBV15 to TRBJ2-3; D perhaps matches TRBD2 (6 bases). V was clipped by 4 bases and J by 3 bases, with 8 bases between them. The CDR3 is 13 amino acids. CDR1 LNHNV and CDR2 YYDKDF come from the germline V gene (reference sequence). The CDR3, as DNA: TGTGCCACCAGCAATGGGGGGACAGATACGCAGTATTTT. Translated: CATSNGGTDTQYF.

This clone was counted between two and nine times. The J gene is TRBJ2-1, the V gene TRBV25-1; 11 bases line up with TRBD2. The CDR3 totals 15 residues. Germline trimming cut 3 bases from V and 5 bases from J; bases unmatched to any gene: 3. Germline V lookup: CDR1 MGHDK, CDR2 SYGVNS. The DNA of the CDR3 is TGTGCCAGCAGTGATAGCGGGAGGGCCGACAATGAGCAGTTCTTC. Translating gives CASSDSGRADNEQFF. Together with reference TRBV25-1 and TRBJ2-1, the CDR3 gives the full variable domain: EADIYQTPRYLVIGTGKKITLECSQTMGHDKMYWYQQDPGMELHLIHYSYGVNSTEKGDLSSESTVSRIRTEHFPLTLESARPSHTSQYLCASSDSGRADNEQFFGPGTRLTVL.

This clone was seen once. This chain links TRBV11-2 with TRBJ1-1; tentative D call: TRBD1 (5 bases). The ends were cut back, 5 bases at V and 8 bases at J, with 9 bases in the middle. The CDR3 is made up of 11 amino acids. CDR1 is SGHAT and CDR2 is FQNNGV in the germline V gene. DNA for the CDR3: TGTGCCAGCAGCCTAAGGGGCGAAGCTTTCTTT. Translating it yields CASSLRGEAFF.

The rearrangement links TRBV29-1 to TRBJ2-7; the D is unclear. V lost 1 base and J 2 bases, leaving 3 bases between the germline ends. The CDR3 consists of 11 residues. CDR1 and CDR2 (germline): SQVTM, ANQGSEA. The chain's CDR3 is CSVEGAYEQYF. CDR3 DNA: TGCAGCGTTGAAGGAGCCTACGAGCAGTACTTC.

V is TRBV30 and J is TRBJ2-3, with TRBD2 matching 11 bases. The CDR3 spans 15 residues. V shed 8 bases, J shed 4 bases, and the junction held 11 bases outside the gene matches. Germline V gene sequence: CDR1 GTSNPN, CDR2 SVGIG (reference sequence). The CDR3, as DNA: TGTGCCGTCGGCCCTCTAGCGGGAGGTTCAGATACGCAGTATTTT. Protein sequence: CAVGPLAGGSDTQYF.

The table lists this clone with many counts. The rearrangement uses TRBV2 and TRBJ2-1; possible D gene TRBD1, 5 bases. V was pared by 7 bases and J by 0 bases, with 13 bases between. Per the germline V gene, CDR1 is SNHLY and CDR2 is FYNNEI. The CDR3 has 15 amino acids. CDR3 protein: CASMGLGVSYNEQFF. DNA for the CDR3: TGTGCCAGCATGGGATTAGGGGTCTCCTACAATGAGCAGTTCTTC.

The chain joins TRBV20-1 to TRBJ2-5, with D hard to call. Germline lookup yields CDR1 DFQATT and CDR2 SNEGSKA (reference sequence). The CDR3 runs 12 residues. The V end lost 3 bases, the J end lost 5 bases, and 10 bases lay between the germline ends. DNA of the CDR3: TGCAGTGCTAGTAAGGAGACGGAGACCCAGTACTTC. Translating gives CSASKETETQYF.

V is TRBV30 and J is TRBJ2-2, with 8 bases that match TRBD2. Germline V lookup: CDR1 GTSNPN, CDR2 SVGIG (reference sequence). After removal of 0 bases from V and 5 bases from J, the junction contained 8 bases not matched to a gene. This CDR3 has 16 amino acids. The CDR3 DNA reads TGTGCCTGGAGTGTACGGGGGGGACACCTAACCGGGGAGCTGTTTTTT. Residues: CAWSVRGGHLTGELFF. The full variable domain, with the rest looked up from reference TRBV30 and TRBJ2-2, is SQTIHQWPATLVQPVGSPLSLECTVEGTSNPNLYWYRQAAGRGLQLLFYSVGIGQISSEVPQNLSASRPQDRQFILSSKKLLLSDSGFYLCAWSVRGGHLTGELFFGEGSRLTVL.

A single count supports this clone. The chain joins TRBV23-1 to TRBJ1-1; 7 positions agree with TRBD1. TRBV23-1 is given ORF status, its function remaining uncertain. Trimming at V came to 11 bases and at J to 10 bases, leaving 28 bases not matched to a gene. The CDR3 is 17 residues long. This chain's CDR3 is CAGNPTADRVGTHIAFF. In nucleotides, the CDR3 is TGCGCCGGGAACCCCACGGCAGACAGGGTAGGAACCCATATAGCTTTCTTT.

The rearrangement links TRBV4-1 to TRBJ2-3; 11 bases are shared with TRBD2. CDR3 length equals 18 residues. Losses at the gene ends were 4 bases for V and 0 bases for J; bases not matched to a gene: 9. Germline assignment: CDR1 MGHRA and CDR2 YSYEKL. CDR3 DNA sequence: TGCGCCAGCAGCCGAGTTAGCGGGAGGGCCCCTAGCACAGATACGCAGTATTTT. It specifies CASSRVSGRAPSTDTQYF.

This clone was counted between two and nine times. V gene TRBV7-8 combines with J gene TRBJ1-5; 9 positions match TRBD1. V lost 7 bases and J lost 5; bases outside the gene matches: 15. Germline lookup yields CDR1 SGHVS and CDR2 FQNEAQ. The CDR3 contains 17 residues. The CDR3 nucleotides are TGTGCCAGCACCCCCAAAAGGGGACAGGGTCGTCATCAGCCCCAGCATTTT. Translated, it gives CASTPKRGQGRHQPQHF.

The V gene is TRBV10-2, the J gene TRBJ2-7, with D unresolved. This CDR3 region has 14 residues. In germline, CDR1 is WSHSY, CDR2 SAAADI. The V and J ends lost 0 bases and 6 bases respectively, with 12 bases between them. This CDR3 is CASSESPQTSEQYF. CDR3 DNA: TGCGCCAGCAGTGAGTCTCCACAGACAAGCGAGCAGTACTTC.

The CDR3 reads CATSGASDPYNEQFF. The CDR3 DNA sequence: TGTGCCACCAGTGGAGCTAGCGACCCCTACAATGAGCAGTTCTTC. The rearrangement uses TRBV24-1 and TRBJ2-1; TRBD2 is a possible D gene (6 bases). Germline assignment: CDR1 KGHDR and CDR2 SFDVKD. Trimming left V 5 bases short and J 2 bases short, with 12 bases between. The CDR3 has 15 amino acids.

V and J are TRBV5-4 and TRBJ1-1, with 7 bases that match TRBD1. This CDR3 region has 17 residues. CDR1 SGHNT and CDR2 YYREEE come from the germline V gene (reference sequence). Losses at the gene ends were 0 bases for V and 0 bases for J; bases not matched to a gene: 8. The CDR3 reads CASSLARGRMVNTEAFF. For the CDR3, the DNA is TGTGCCAGCAGCTTGGCGAGGGGGCGAATGGTGAACACTGAAGCTTTCTTT.

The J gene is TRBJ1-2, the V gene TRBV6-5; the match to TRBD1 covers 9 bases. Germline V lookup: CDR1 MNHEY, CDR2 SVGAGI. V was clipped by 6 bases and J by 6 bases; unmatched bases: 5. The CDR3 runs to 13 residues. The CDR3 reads CASRTTGGDGYTF. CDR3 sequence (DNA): TGTGCCAGCAGAACCACAGGGGGCGATGGCTACACCTTC.

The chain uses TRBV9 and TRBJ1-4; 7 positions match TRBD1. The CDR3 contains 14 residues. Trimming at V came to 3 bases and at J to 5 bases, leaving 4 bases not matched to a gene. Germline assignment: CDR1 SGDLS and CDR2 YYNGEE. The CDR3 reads CASSGTGVNEKLFF. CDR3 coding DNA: TGTGCCAGCAGCGGGACAGGAGTCAATGAAAAACTGTTTTTT.

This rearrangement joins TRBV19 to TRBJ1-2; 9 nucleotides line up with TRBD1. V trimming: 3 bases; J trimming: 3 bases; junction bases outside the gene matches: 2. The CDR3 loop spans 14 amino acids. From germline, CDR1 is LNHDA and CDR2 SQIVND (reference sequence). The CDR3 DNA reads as TGTGCCAGTAGTATGGGGGACAGGGACTATGGCTACACCTTC. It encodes CASSMGDRDYGYTF.